This TCR beta chain derives from a study of shared clonotypes between healthy human individuals. Study-wide background: Ranging from 18 to 49 in age, donors were a couple of women and a few men.

Assay used: immunoSEQ multiplex PCR; TCRdb lists only in-frame clones, some missing. The table lists approximately 1.4 million clones, 95% to 99% of them singletons. Remarks on this clone: Antigen unknown.

General study findings and limits: In four donors, approximately 5% of naive CD4 clonotypes appeared in common.

The CDR3 consists of 15 residues. Trimming removed 0 bases from V and 0 bases from J, with 7 bases in between. The germline CDR1 and CDR2 sequences are SGHDN and FVKESK. The rearrangement links TRBV14 to TRBJ2-3; D ambiguous. What was sequenced was naive CD4+ T cells sorted from blood. This sample's subset: CD45RA+ positively selected. The receptor was isolated from a man aged 25 to 40 in good health. The CDR3 loop reads CASSQDWRSTDTQYF. In DNA, the CDR3 is TGTGCCAGCAGCCAAGATTGGCGGAGCACAGATACGCAGTATTTT.